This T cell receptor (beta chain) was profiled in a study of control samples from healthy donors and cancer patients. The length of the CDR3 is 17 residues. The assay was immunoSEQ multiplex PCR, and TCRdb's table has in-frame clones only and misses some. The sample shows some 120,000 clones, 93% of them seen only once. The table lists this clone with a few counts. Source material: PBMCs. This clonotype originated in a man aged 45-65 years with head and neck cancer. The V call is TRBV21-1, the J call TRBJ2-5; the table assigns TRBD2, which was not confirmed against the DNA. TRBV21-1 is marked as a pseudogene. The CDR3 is CASSTLAGGDRQETQYF. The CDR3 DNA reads TGTGCCAGCAGCACACTAGCGGGGGGCGACCGGCAAGAGACCCAGTACTTC.